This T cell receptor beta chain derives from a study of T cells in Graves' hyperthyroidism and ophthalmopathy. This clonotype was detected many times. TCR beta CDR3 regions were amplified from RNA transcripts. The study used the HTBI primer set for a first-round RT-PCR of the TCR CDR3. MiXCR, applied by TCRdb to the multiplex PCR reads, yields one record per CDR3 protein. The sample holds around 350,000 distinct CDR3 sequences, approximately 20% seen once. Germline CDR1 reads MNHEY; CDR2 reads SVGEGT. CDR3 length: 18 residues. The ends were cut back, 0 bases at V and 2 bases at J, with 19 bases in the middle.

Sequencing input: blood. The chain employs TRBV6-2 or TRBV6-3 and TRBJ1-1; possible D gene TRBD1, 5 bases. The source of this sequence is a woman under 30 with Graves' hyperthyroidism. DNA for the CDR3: TGTGCCAGCAGTTACTCGAGAGGGGCCGGTTGGTTTAACACTGAAGCTTTCTTT. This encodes CASSYSRGAGWFNTEAFF.